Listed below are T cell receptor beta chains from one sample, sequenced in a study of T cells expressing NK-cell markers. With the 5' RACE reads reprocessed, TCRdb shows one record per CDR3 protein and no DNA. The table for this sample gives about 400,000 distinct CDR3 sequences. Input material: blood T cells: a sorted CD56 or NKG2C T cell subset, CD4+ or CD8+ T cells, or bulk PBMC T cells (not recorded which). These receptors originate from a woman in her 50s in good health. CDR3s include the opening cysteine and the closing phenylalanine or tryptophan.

CASSPTISGTARGNEQFF | TRBJ2-1 | TRBV7-9
CSVAGAREAIQYF | TRBJ2-4 | TRBV29-1
CASSPDSSSPLHF | TRBJ1-6 | TRBV5-1
CSVEKDRGSGYTF | TRBJ1-2 | TRBV29-1
CASSYPAASAGADTQYF | TRBJ2-3 | TRBV11-2
CASRLSATSGNTIYF | TRBJ1-3 | TRBV12-2
CASSQDWGTHNEQFF | TRBJ2-1 | TRBV4-1
CASSLRWTEANTGELFF | TRBJ2-2 | TRBV7-7
CASSPSGGGLNEQFF | TRBJ2-1 | TRBV5-1
CASSLDLIYEQYF | TRBJ2-7 | TRBV5-5
CASSLGGAYTEAFF | TRBJ1-1 | TRBV12-3/TRBV12-4
CATSRDSKREEGETQYF | TRBJ2-5 | TRBV15
CASSLQAGGRNEQFF | TRBJ2-1 | TRBV18
CATSGLSGGADTQYF | TRBJ2-3 | TRBV24-1
CASSLTLGHVNGYTF | TRBJ1-2 | TRBV7-3
CASSLGGGDSYNEQFF | TRBJ2-1 | TRBV5-1
CASSFSKGRGYTF | TRBJ1-2 | TRBV12-3/TRBV12-4
CASSPPGLGTGELFF | TRBJ2-2 | TRBV5-1
CASSLVDVITDTQYF | TRBJ2-3 | TRBV11-3
CAISGGTDQETQYF | TRBJ2-5 | TRBV10-3
CASSFLTSNNYGYTF | TRBJ1-2 | TRBV12-3/TRBV12-4
CASSPHSGTGAYSNQPQHF | TRBJ1-5 | TRBV12-3/TRBV12-4